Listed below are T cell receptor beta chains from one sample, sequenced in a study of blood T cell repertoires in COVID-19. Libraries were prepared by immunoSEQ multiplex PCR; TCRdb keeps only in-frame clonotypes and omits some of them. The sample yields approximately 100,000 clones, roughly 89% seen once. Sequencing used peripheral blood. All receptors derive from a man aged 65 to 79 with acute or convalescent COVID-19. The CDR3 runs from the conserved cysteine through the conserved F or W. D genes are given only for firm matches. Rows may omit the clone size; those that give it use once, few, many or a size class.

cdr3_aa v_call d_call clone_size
CASSLLGTGITDTQYF TRBV28 TRBD1 .
CSVEYSYGYTF TRBV29-1 . .
CASSIGGPHQPQHF TRBV19 . .
CASSEGAWEITEAFF TRBV9 TRBD1 .
CASSGKGGPDTQYF TRBV7-2 TRBD1 .
CASSSRTGGVDTQYF TRBV4-1 TRBD1 .
CASSPGGFYGYTF TRBV12-3/TRBV12-4 . .
CASTGQGAPGTEAFF TRBV6-5 TRBD1 .
CASSPFAAGTSTDTQYF TRBV7-9 . .
CATSQSNVGAVSGNTIYF TRBV15 . .
CASSPGQGNTEAFF TRBV18 TRBD1 .
CASSVAGVGTDTQYF TRBV9 . .
CASSFRDKMNTEAFF TRBV5-4 . .
CASSLGLGEADTQYF TRBV7-6 . .
CAWRDETGNTEAFF TRBV30 . .
CASTKRGYGNTIYF TRBV6-5 . .
CASSYSQGHQPQHF TRBV6-6 . .
CSVAGQGTDTQYF TRBV29-1 TRBD1 .
CASSLSYEQYF TRBV10-2 . .
CASSQMTGFTEAFF TRBV3-1/TRBV3-2 TRBD1 .
CASSLAGGEQETQYF TRBV5-1 . .
CASRRDSTQPQHF TRBV6-5 TRBD1 few
CASSLEASHSYEQYF TRBV7-9 . .
CASSPLQGASGNTIYF TRBV5-6 . .
CASSQGDRHQPQHF TRBV28 TRBD1 .